Presented here are 2 T cell receptor beta chains from one specimen sequenced in a study of tumor-infiltrating lymphocytes in primary liver carcinoma. With 500 to 650 ng total RNA as template and a constant-region primer, TCR beta cDNA was made. Each TCR beta library was derived from three nested multiplex PCR rounds that employed slightly modified ARM-PCR. Primers for the first two PCR rounds were TRBV1-TRBV30 forward primers and a C-beta reverse primer (around 11 cycles per round). TCRdb redid the calling of the multiplex PCR reads with MiXCR, one entry per CDR3 protein. The repertoire consists of 37,000 or so distinct CDR3 sequences, with about 75% occurring once and the leading ten covering about 35%. Bulk tissue was left unsorted, and RNA and DNA were co-extracted from 20-30 mg of it. Sequencing was performed on tumor-adjacent normal liver tissue. These receptors were taken from a man aged 35 to 55 with primary liver carcinoma and hepatitis B virus infection.

The chain joins TRBV7-3 to TRBJ2-3; D perhaps matches TRBD1 (6 bases). The germline V and J ends were trimmed by 5 bases and 0 bases, with 12 bases remaining between them. This CDR3 contains 15 residues. Germline V lookup: CDR1 SGHTA, CDR2 FQGTGA. For the CDR3, the DNA is TGTGCCAGCAGCCGAAACCAGGGGAGCACAGATACGCAGTATTTT. Translating gives CASSRNQGSTDTQYF.

Ten or more counts support this clonotype. CDR3 coding DNA: TGCGCCAGCAGCTTGGGACAGGACTATGGCTACACCTTC. It codes for CASSLGQDYGYTF. This chain connects TRBV5-1 to TRBJ1-2, with D possibly matching TRBD1 (6 bases). Germline CDR1 reads SGHRS; CDR2 reads YFSETQ. The V and J ends lost 0 bases and 3 bases respectively, with 6 bases between them. The CDR3 has 13 amino acids.